This TCR beta chain derives from a study of blood T cell repertoires in COVID-19. At the level of the study: Material from acute and convalescent COVID-19 was sourced from the United States, Italy and Spain.

Deletions cut 0 bases from V and 0 bases from J, with 12 bases between. The CDR3 has 16 residues. Germline V lookup: CDR1 SQVTM, CDR2 ANQGSEA. As originally analysed: Quantification of nucleated cells was approximated via reference gene primer amplification. Sequencing was performed with immunoSEQ multiplex PCR; in TCRdb, only in-frame clones are kept and a portion is missing. The V and J calls and clone size come from that table; D and trimming were worked out from the DNA. The sample includes fewer than 350,000 clones, approximately 80% seen only once; the top ten take around 2.9%. Sequencing was carried out using peripheral blood. The receptor's source is a woman in her sixties or seventies with active or convalescent COVID-19. The rearrangement links TRBV29-1 to TRBJ2-1, with D possibly TRBD1 on 6 matching bases. Here the CDR3 reads CSVEETGLPSYNEQFF. CDR3 coding DNA: TGCAGCGTTGAAGAAACAGGGCTGCCCTCCTACAATGAGCAGTTCTTC.